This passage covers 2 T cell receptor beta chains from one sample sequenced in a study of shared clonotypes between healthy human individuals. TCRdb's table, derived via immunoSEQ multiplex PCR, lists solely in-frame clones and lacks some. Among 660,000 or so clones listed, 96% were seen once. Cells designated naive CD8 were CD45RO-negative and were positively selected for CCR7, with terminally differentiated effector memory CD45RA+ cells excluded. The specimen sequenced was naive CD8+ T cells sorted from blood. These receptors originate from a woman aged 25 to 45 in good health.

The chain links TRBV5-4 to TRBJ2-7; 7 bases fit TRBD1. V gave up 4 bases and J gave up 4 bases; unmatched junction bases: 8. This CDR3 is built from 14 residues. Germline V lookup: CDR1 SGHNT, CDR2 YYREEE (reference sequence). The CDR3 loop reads CASSTRDSSYEQYF. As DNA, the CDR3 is TGTGCCAGCAGCACCCGGGACAGTAGTTACGAGCAGTACTTC.

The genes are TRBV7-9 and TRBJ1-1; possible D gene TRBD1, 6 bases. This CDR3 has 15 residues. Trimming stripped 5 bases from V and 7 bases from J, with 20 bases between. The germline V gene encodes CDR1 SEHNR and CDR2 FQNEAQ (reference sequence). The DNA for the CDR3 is TGTGCCAGCAGCCCACGTATACAGGGTTTCGGTGAAGCTTTCTTT. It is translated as CASSPRIQGFGEAFF.